Below, 21 T cell receptor beta chains from the same sample are listed, as sequenced in a study of tumor-infiltrating lymphocytes in localized non-small cell lung cancer. Repertoires were generated with immunoSEQ multiplex PCR, while TCRdb's copy carries only in-frame clones and drops some. This repertoire shows some 15,000 clones, around 78% found once; its top ten account for just under 5%. Sequences were obtained from lung tumor tissue. All receptors derive from a human donor with non-small cell lung cancer.

This sequence joins TRBV7-2 and TRBJ2-2, with 9 bases identical to TRBD2. The trim removed 3 bases at V and 6 bases at J, leaving 8 bases unmatched. Germline V gene lookup returns CDR1 SGHTA and CDR2 FQGNSA. The CDR3 extends over 16 amino acids. CDR3 coding DNA: TGTGCCAGCAGCTTGAGTAGCGGGAGAGGGGCCGGGGAGCTGTTTTTT. This translates into CASSLSSGRGAGELFF.

V is TRBV18 and J is TRBJ1-2; a possible D gene is TRBD1 (5 bases). The CDR3 covers 13 residues. From germline, CDR1 is KGHSH and CDR2 LQKENI. Trimming removed 3 bases from V and 7 bases from J, with 12 bases in between. CDR3 sequence reads: CASSPDGQAGYTF. CDR3 DNA: TGTGCCAGCTCACCGGACGGACAAGCTGGCTACACCTTC.

The genes are TRBV5-4 and TRBJ1-5; 7 bases are a match to TRBD1. The CDR3 contains 15 residues. CDR1 is SGHNT, CDR2 YYREEE, per germline (reference sequence). V lost 3 bases to trimming and J lost 5 bases; unmatched junction nucleotides: 8. As DNA, the CDR3 is TGTGCCAGCAGCTCTGACAGGGATCCGGATCAGCCCCAGCATTTT. Its protein product is CASSSDRDPDQPQHF.

The chain recombines TRBV6-5 with TRBJ2-7; 14 nucleotides align to TRBD2. V trimming: 6 bases; J trimming: 3 bases; junction bases outside the gene matches: 1. CDR3 length: 14 amino acids. Germline values: CDR1 MNHEY, CDR2 SVGAGI. The CDR3 spells CASRGTSGSYEQYF. CDR3 sequence (DNA): TGTGCCAGCAGGGGGACTAGCGGGAGCTACGAGCAGTACTTC.

This chain connects TRBV6-6 to TRBJ2-1, with 7 bases matching TRBD2. The trim removed 0 bases at V and 2 bases at J, leaving 4 bases unmatched. Germline assignment: CDR1 MNHNY and CDR2 SVGAGI (reference sequence). The CDR3 spans 16 residues. The CDR3: CASSYSTLATYNEQFF. CDR3 coding DNA: TGTGCCAGCAGTTACTCGACACTAGCGACCTACAATGAGCAGTTCTTC.

V gene TRBV6-4 combines with J gene TRBJ1-1; D is possibly TRBD1 (6 bases). V dropped 3 bases and J dropped 1 base, with 9 bases sitting between them. Germline-derived CDR1 and CDR2 are MRHNA and SNTAGT. This CDR3 has 14 amino acids. The CDR3 nucleotides are TGTGCCAGCAGTGAGAAAGGGGGGAACACTGAAGCTTTCTTT. Translated: CASSEKGGNTEAFF.

The rearrangement links TRBV5-1 to TRBJ1-5; a weak D match, TRBD1 (6 bases). The CDR3 totals 13 residues. Germline lookup yields CDR1 SGHRS and CDR2 YFSETQ. V lost 2 bases to trimming and J lost 7 bases, with 10 bases between them. CDR3 residues: CASSFTGTQPQHF. The CDR3 DNA sequence: TGCGCCAGCAGCTTTACAGGGACGCAGCCCCAGCATTTT.

This chain joins TRBV6-5 and TRBJ1-6; D gene unclear. In germline, CDR1 is MNHEY, CDR2 SVGAGI. The CDR3 is 15 amino acids. V was clipped by 5 bases and J by 7 bases, with 15 bases between them. The CDR3 DNA reads as TGTGCCAGCAGTACCATCCCGGACGGAAATTCACCCCTCCACTTT. Its protein is CASSTIPDGNSPLHF.

The rearrangement links TRBV19 to TRBJ2-7; 7 nucleotides match TRBD1. The length of the CDR3 is 15 residues. V was pared by 3 bases and J by 2 bases, with 7 bases of the junction left unmatched. CDR1 and CDR2 from the germline V gene are LNHDA and SQIVND (reference sequence). The CDR3 bases are TGTGCCAGTAGTATGGTGACAGGGTTCCCCTACGAGCAGTACTTC. Its translation is CASSMVTGFPYEQYF. Full variable domain (outside the CDR3, taken from reference TRBV19 and TRBJ2-7): DGGITQSPKYLFRKEGQNVTLSCEQNLNHDAMYWYRQDPGQGLRLIYYSQIVNDFQKGDIAEGYSVSREKKESFPLTVTSAQKNPTAFYLCASSMVTGFPYEQYFGPGTRLTVT.

The chain carries TRBV6-6 and TRBJ2-1; D is ambiguous. Germline V CDR1 and CDR2: MNHNY, SVGAGI (reference sequence). This CDR3 is built from 12 residues. With 8 bases removed from V and 7 bases from J, the gap between germline ends came to 12 bases. The CDR3 here is CASGLLGNEQFF. CDR3 sequence (DNA): TGTGCCAGCGGGTTATTAGGGAATGAGCAGTTCTTC.

J is TRBJ1-6 and V is TRBV9; perhaps TRBD1 as D (5 bases). The CDR3 runs to 14 residues. Trimming stripped 0 bases from V and 14 bases from J, with 15 bases between. Germline-derived CDR1 and CDR2 are SGDLS and YYNGEE. Here the CDR3 DNA reads TGTGCCAGCAGCGTAGCTGGAGGGCAGGGTTCCCTCCACTTT. Translating gives CASSVAGGQGSLHF.

V and J are TRBV4-1 and TRBJ2-1, with 9 bases matching TRBD2. CDR3 length: 12 residues. Germline loops: CDR1 MGHRA, CDR2 YSYEKL. The V segment lost 3 bases and the J segment 15 bases; nucleotides outside the gene matches: 6. The CDR3 DNA reads as TGCGCCAGCAGCCAGGCCGGGACTAGCCCGTTCTTC. Its translation is CASSQAGTSPFF.

The V gene is TRBV7-9, the J gene TRBJ1-2; TRBD1 aligns across 7 bases. The germline CDR1 and CDR2 sequences are SEHNR and FQNEAQ (reference sequence). J was trimmed by 5 bases and V by 6 bases; bases with no gene match: 15. The CDR3 runs to 16 residues. In DNA form, the CDR3 reads TGTGCCAGCAGGCCCTCCTACAGGGGCTTGGGGTATGGCTACACCTTC. It translates to CASRPSYRGLGYGYTF.

The chain combines TRBV27 with TRBJ2-7, with 7 bases aligning to TRBD1. The germline V gene has CDR1 MNHEY and CDR2 SMNVEV (reference sequence). The J segment lost 2 bases and the V segment lost 5 bases, leaving 6 bases of the junction unmatched. The CDR3 is made up of 14 amino acids. The CDR3 sequence: CASSIGTAPYEQYF. In DNA, the CDR3 is TGTGCCAGCAGTATCGGGACAGCACCCTACGAGCAGTACTTC.

The rearrangement joins TRBV4-1 to TRBJ1-2; no firm D call. The CDR3 contains 16 residues. Deletions cut 4 bases from V and 0 bases from J, with 15 bases between. The germline gives CDR1 MGHRA, CDR2 YSYEKL. The CDR3 DNA reads TGCGCCAGCAGCCCGTCGGACGGGCCTTCTAACTATGGCTACACCTTC. Protein product: CASSPSDGPSNYGYTF.

V and J are TRBV11-2 and TRBJ2-1; tentatively, D is TRBD2 (6 bases). The CDR3 spans 14 residues. The germline CDR1 and CDR2 sequences are SGHAT and FQNNGV. The germline V and J ends were trimmed by 5 bases and 8 bases, with 16 bases remaining between them. CDR3: CASSGTAPRDEQFF. CDR3 nucleotide sequence: TGTGCCAGCAGCGGGACTGCCCCTAGGGATGAGCAGTTCTTC.

The chain carries TRBV11-2 and TRBJ1-1; 7 bases are shared with TRBD1. Germline loops: CDR1 SGHAT, CDR2 FQNNGV. The trim removed 5 bases at V and 4 bases at J, leaving 7 bases unmatched. CDR3 length: 14 amino acids. CDR3 in DNA: TGTGCCAGCAGCACGAAACAGGGGACCACTGAAGCTTTCTTT. Translating it yields CASSTKQGTTEAFF.

This clone came up once. The J gene is TRBJ2-5, the V gene TRBV19; D uncertain. The CDR3 runs 14 residues. Deletions cut 4 bases from V and 5 bases from J, with 14 bases between. The germline V gene has CDR1 LNHDA and CDR2 SQIVND (reference sequence). The DNA for the CDR3 is TGTGCCAGTAGTACCTCGGTATCCGGGGAGACCCAGTACTTC. The encoded protein is CASSTSVSGETQYF.

The chain uses TRBV6-5 and TRBJ2-7; 7 bases are a match to TRBD2. CDR3 length: 14 residues. The V segment lost 4 bases and the J segment 7 bases; nucleotides outside the gene matches: 10. Per germline, CDR1 MNHEY and CDR2 SVGAGI. In DNA form, the CDR3 reads TGTGCCAGCAGTTTCCGGGACTATTGGGGAGAGCAGTACTTC. Translation gives CASSFRDYWGEQYF.

About this clone itself: One junction end does not reproduce the germline sequence, and a read error may be involved. The identical CDR3 is also encoded by other nucleotide sequences in the sample. V gene TRBV12-5 combines with J gene TRBJ1-5; 7 bases align to TRBD1. The CDR3 has 12 residues. Looked up from germline, CDR1 is LGHNT and CDR2 is FRNRAP. In DNA, the CDR3 is TGTGCGAGTGGACAGGGCAATCAGCCCCAGCATTTT. Its protein is CASGQGNQPQHF.

This clone was detected a few times. The chain has TRBV4-1 and TRBJ2-1; D not resolved. Germline V lookup: CDR1 MGHRA, CDR2 YSYEKL. Trimming left V 2 bases short and J 3 bases short, with 11 bases between. This CDR3 is 15 amino acids long. CDR3 nucleotide sequence: TGCGCCAGCAGCCAACTGCCCAGCGACTACAATGAGCAGTTCTTC. This gives the protein CASSQLPSDYNEQFF.